This T cell receptor (beta chain) came from a study of cytomegalovirus exposure and HLA in healthy donors. The PCR made use of 60 Vbeta and 13 Jbeta primers. Assay: immunoSEQ multiplex PCR; the TCRdb copy retains only in-frame clones and omits some. The sample records about 76,000 clones, around four fifths being singletons. Germline-derived CDR1 and CDR2 are SGHRS and YFSETQ. V was pared by 0 bases and J by 3 bases, with 13 bases between. CDR3 size: 15 residues. Material: PBMCs. The rearrangement joins TRBV5-1 to TRBJ2-7, with D possibly being TRBD2 (5 bases). This sequence was found in a male donor in good health and CMV-seropositive. DNA for the CDR3: TGCGCCAGCAGCTTGGACTCCCGGGGTTTCTACGAGCAGTACTTC. Translation gives CASSLDSRGFYEQYF.